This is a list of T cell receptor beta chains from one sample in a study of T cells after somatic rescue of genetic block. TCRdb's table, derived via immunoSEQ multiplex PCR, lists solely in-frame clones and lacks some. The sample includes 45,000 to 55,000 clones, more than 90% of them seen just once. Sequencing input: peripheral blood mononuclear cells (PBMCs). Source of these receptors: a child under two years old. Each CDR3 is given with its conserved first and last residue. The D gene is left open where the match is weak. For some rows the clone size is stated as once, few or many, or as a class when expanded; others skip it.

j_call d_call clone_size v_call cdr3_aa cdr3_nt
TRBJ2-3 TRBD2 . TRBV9 CASSASGSTDTQYF TGTGCCAGCAGCGCTAGCGGGAGCACAGATACGCAGTATTTT
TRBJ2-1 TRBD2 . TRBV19 CASSIASGTSGYNEQFF TGTGCCAGTAGTATAGCCTCCGGGACTAGCGGTTACAATGAGCAGTTCTTC
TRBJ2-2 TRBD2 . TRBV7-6 CASSLASGSTGELFF TGTGCCAGCAGCTTAGCTAGCGGGAGCACCGGGGAGCTGTTTTTT
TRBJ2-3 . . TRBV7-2 CASSLRTDTQYF TGTGCCAGCAGCTTACGGACAGATACGCAGTATTTT
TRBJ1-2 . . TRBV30 CAWSEGGLVVDGYTF TGTGCCTGGAGTGAGGGGGGTTTAGTAGTGGATGGCTACACCTTC
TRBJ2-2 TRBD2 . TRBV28 CASRLADTGELFF TGTGCCAGCAGACTAGCGGACACCGGGGAGCTGTTTTTT
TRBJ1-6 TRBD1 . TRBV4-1 CASSPGQGSSYNSPLHF TGCGCCAGCAGCCCGGGACAGGGGAGCTCCTATAATTCACCCCTCCACTTT
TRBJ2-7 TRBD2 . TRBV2 CASSVLGGRTSYEQYF TGTGCCAGCAGTGTGTTGGGCGGGAGGACATCCTACGAGCAGTACTTC
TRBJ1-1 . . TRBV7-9 CASSLSQNTEAFF TGTGCCAGCAGCTTATCACAGAACACTGAAGCTTTCTTT
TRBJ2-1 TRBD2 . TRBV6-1 CASSESGGDEQFF TGTGCCAGCAGTGAATCGGGAGGGGATGAGCAGTTCTTC
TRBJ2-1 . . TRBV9 CASSVANNEQFF TGTGCCAGCAGCGTAGCCAACAATGAGCAGTTCTTC
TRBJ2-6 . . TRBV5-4 CASSLVPRNYDGANVLTF TGTGCCAGCAGCTTGGTTCCCAGGAATTATGATGGGGCCAACGTCCTGACTTTC
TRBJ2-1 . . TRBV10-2 CASSDARTAYNEQFF TGCGCCAGCAGTGACGCCAGGACCGCTTACAATGAGCAGTTCTTC
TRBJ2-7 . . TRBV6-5 CARGVAYEQYF TGTGCCAGGGGGGTGGCCTACGAGCAGTACTTC
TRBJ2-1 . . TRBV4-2 CASSQRERLYNEQFF TGTGCCAGCAGCCAAAGAGAGAGACTCTACAATGAGCAGTTCTTC
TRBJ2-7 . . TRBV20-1 CSARTNYEQYF TGCAGTGCTCGGACTAACTACGAGCAGTACTTC
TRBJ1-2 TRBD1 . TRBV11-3 CASSLTGGLYGYTF TGTGCCAGCAGCTTAACAGGGGGGCTCTATGGCTACACCTTC
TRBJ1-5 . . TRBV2 CASSDSNQPQHF TGTGCCAGCAGTGATAGCAATCAGCCCCAGCATTTT
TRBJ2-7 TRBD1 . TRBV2 CASRGRDRGTEQYF TGTGCCAGCCGGGGGAGGGACAGGGGAACCGAGCAGTACTTC
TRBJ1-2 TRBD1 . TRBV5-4 CASSTGDYGYTF TGTGCCAGCAGCACAGGGGACTATGGCTACACCTTC
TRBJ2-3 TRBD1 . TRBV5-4 CASSNRGFRTDTQYF TGTGCCAGCAGCAACAGGGGATTTCGAACAGATACGCAGTATTTT
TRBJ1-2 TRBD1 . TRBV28 CASRTTGGYGYTF TGTGCCAGCAGGACAACAGGGGGCTATGGCTACACCTTC
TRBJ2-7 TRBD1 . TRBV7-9 CASSRDRGATYEQYF TGTGCCAGCAGCCGGGACAGGGGTGCTACCTACGAGCAGTACTTC
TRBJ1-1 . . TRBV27 CASSLSLAGNEAFF TGTGCCAGCAGTTTATCGTTGGCGGGCAATGAAGCTTTCTTT
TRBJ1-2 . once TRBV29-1 CSVEDPGRGYTF TGCAGCGTTGAAGATCCAGGGCGAGGCTACACCTTC
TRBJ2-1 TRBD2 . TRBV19 CASSSVAGYEQFF TGTGCCAGTAGTAGCGTAGCGGGATATGAGCAGTTCTTC
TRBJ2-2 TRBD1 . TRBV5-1 CASSLAGGHTGELFF TGCGCCAGCAGCTTGGCAGGGGGCCACACCGGGGAGCTGTTTTTT
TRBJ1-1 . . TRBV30 CAWRLMNTEAFF TGTGCCTGGAGACTAATGAACACTGAAGCTTTCTTT
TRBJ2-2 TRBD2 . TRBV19 CATKSLAGVTGELFF TGTGCCACTAAATCACTAGCGGGAGTCACCGGGGAGCTGTTTTTT
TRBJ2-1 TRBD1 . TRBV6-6 CASSYSTGNEQFF TGTGCCAGCAGTTACTCGACAGGGAATGAGCAGTTCTTC
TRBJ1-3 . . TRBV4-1 CASSQDRVLSGNTIYF TGCGCCAGCAGCCAAGACAGGGTCCTCTCTGGAAACACCATATATTTT
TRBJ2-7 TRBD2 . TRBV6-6 CASSYSAGNGYEQYF TGTGCCAGCAGTTACTCAGCGGGGAACGGCTACGAGCAGTACTTC
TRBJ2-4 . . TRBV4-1 CASSQAGVNIQYF TGCGCCAGCAGCCAAGCGGGAGTAAACATTCAGTACTTC
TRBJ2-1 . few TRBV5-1 CASSSSSYNEQFF TGCGCCAGCAGCTCTTCCTCCTACAATGAGCAGTTCTTC
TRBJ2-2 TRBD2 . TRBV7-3 CASSLGLANTGELFF TGTGCCAGCAGCTTGGGACTAGCGAACACCGGGGAGCTGTTTTTT
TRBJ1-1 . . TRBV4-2 CASSQEGTGTEAFF TGTGCCAGCAGCCAAGAGGGTACGGGCACTGAAGCTTTCTTT